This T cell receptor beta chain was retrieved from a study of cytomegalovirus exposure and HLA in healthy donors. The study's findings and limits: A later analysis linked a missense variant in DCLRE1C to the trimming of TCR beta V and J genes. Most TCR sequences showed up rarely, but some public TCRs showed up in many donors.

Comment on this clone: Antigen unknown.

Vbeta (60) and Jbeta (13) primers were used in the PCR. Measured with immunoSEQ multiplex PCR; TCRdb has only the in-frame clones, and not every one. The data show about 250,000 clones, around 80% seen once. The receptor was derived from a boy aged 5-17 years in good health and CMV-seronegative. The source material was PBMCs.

CDR3 DNA: TGTGCCAGTAGTATAGATCCCAGACGGGTGCAGTATTTT. Residues: CASSIDPRRVQYF. J is TRBJ2-3 and V is TRBV19; D unresolved. Germline V CDR1 and CDR2: LNHDA, SQIVND (reference sequence). Trimming took off 0 bases at V and 11 bases at J, with 12 bases between the two ends. The length of the CDR3 is 13 residues.